The source of this TCR beta chain is a study of T-cell reconstitution after alpha-beta-depleted transplantation in children. Only a few counts were recorded for this clonotype. Between the trimmed V and J ends, which lost 1 base and 7 bases, there was a span of 8 bases. Germline V CDR1 and CDR2: ENHRY, SYGVKD. The CDR3 has 14 residues. The TCRbeta library was prepared with unique molecular identifiers. In TCRdb, the PCR reads were re-called with MiXCR into one record per CDR3 protein. The profile shows just over 350,000 distinct CDR3 sequences, about 14% of them singletons. Sequenced material: PBMCs, taken from the stem cell graft. J is TRBJ1-6 and V is TRBV10-3, with D maybe TRBD1 (6 bases). The receptor was isolated from a human donor who donated a stem cell graft to a child with Fanconi anemia. The CDR3 reads CAISELTGNSPLHF. CDR3 coding DNA: TGTGCCATCAGTGAGTTGACAGGCAATTCACCCCTCCACTTT.